This entry concerns a single T cell receptor (beta chain). Its target is unknown. This sample was taken from a study of T cell responses to AZD1222 COVID-19 vaccine. General study findings and limits: Across the whole spike, CD4 TCRs peaked at regions 160-218 and 743-854. The donor group comprised mostly white British people and more females; the analysis possibly underestimated clonal diversity.

The V and J ends lost 3 bases and 0 bases respectively, with 17 bases between them. Germline V gene data show CDR1 as MNHEY and CDR2 as SMNVEV (reference sequence). The CDR3 contains 17 residues. The repertoire was sequenced with immunoSEQ multiplex PCR; TCRdb's copy has only in-frame clones and lacks some. The sample lists 130,000 to 150,000 clones, 75% to 85% occurring once. This sequence originates from an adult in good health. The chain joins TRBV27 to TRBJ1-1; D gene uncertain. This specimen was peripheral blood, taken on day 0 of MenACWY control vaccination. In DNA form, the CDR3 reads TGTGCCAGCAGTTTTAATATAGCGACCTCTCTGAACACTGAAGCTTTCTTT. Amino acid sequence: CASSFNIATSLNTEAFF.